The 24 T cell receptor beta chains below come from one sample, sequenced in a study of shared clonotypes between healthy human individuals. Profiled with immunoSEQ multiplex PCR; TCRdb holds only in-frame clones, not every one. The sample holds 450,000 to 500,000 clones, about 72% seen once. The material sequenced was PBMCs. Receptors were obtained from a woman in her forties in good health. Some clones in this sample may be carry-over from other donors' samples.

Here the CDR3 DNA reads TGCAGCGTTGGCCAGTATGGAGGGACCGGGGAGCTGTTTTTT. Its protein is CSVGQYGGTGELFF. This chain links TRBV29-1 with TRBJ2-2; possible D gene TRBD2, 6 bases. Germline CDR1 is SQVTM and CDR2 is ANQGSEA. CDR3 size: 14 residues. V lost 4 bases and J lost 5, with 14 bases in between.

The chain employs TRBV28 and TRBJ1-2; D remains unclear. The germline V gene encodes CDR1 MDHEN and CDR2 SYDVKM. V was clipped by 6 bases and J by 8 bases, with 10 bases between them. The CDR3 spans 11 residues. Written as DNA, the CDR3 is TGTGCCAGCAGCTCTAATGAGGGCTACACCTTC. Amino acids: CASSSNEGYTF.

This chain connects TRBV30 to TRBJ2-5; either TRBD1 or TRBD2 may fit D (5 bases each). Trimming pared 0 bases from V and 4 bases from J, leaving 9 bases between. In germline, CDR1 is GTSNPN, CDR2 SVGIG (reference sequence). The CDR3 sequence is 13 residues long. DNA for the CDR3: TGTGCCTGGAGTGTAAAGGGGAGAGAGACCCAGTACTTC. Its protein product is CAWSVKGRETQYF.

The chain links TRBV29-1 to TRBJ2-5; 10 bases are a match to TRBD1. TRBJ2-7 explains the end of the DNA better; the J call may be wrong. The CDR3 has 12 amino acids. In germline, CDR1 is SQVTM, CDR2 ANQGSEA. Written as DNA, the CDR3 is TGCAGCGTCGGGACAGGGGCCTACGAGCAGTACTTC. Residues: CSVGTGAYEQYF.

Comments on this clone: Other nucleotide sequences from this sample produce the same CDR3. The rearrangement joins TRBV5-1 to TRBJ1-3; D is uncertain. Germline V lookup: CDR1 SGHRS, CDR2 YFSETQ. The V end lost 0 bases, the J end lost 1 base, and 5 bases lay between the germline ends. The CDR3 length is 14 residues. The CDR3 bases are TGCGCCAGCAGCTTGGCAGGTTCTGGAAACACCATATATTTT. It specifies CASSLAGSGNTIYF.

This clone was recorded a few times. The chain combines TRBV6-4 with TRBJ2-1, with a tentative D call TRBD1 (7 bases). This CDR3 contains 15 residues. Between the trimmed V and J ends, which lost 3 bases and 3 bases, there was a span of 12 bases. The germline V gene has CDR1 MRHNA and CDR2 SNTAGT. CDR3 nucleotide sequence: TGTGCCAGCAGTGATGGGCAGGGGGGCTACAATGAGCAGTTCTTC. Protein sequence: CASSDGQGGYNEQFF.

The chain is built from TRBV5-4 and TRBJ2-3; D remains unclear. Trimming removed 1 base at V and 0 bases at J, with 6 bases between. This CDR3 has 14 amino acids. CDR1 and CDR2 from the germline V gene are SGHNT and YYREEE (reference sequence). CDR3 amino acids: CASSLQSSTDTQYF. The CDR3 coding sequence is TGTGCCAGCAGCTTGCAATCCAGCACAGATACGCAGTATTTT.

Concerning this clone itself: It may be a read error: a sequence one base away is much more abundant. Other DNA sequences from this sample encode an identical CDR3 as well. This chain uses TRBV7-8 with TRBJ2-1; 10 bases are shared with TRBD2. The CDR3 contains 15 residues. In germline, CDR1 is SGHVS, CDR2 FQNEAQ. With 5 bases clipped from V and 3 bases from J, the junction kept 4 bases outside the gene matches. CDR3 amino acids: CASSPRTSGYNEQFF. The CDR3 nucleotides are TGTGCCAGCAGCCCCCGGACTAGCGGCTACAATGAGCAGTTCTTC.

This clone was picked up one time. The chain links TRBV5-1 to TRBJ2-3, with D possibly being TRBD2 (5 bases). Looked up from germline, CDR1 is SGHRS and CDR2 is YFSETQ. The CDR3 totals 16 residues. V was clipped by 3 bases and J by 0 bases, with 14 bases between them. CDR3 residues: CASSWTLAGSTDTQYF. The CDR3 coding sequence is TGCGCCAGCAGCTGGACTCTAGCTGGCAGCACAGATACGCAGTATTTT.

This clone was seen only once. The chain combines TRBV19 with TRBJ2-7, with TRBD1 matching 9 bases. Trimming at V came to 5 bases and at J to 5 bases, leaving 7 bases not matched to a gene. The V gene's germline CDR1 is LNHDA and CDR2 SQIVND (reference sequence). The CDR3 loop spans 14 amino acids. This chain's CDR3 is CASSSRTGADEQYF. CDR3 sequence (DNA): TGTGCCAGTAGTTCCCGGACAGGGGCGGACGAGCAGTACTTC.

The chain uses TRBV7-2 and TRBJ2-4; maybe TRBD1 (5 bases). Germline CDR1 and CDR2: SGHTA and FQGNSA. Trimming took off 0 bases at V and 8 bases at J, with 11 bases between the two ends. CDR3 size: 14 residues. DNA of the CDR3: TGTGCCAGCAGCTTAGCGGCCAGGGTGGACATTCAGTACTTC. It yields the protein CASSLAARVDIQYF.

The chain links TRBV6-6 to TRBJ1-4; no clear D gene. The V gene lost 2 bases and the J gene lost 0 bases, with 7 bases spanning the gap. This CDR3 spans 15 amino acids. The germline gives CDR1 MNHNY, CDR2 SVGAGI (reference sequence). CDR3 DNA: TGTGCCAGCAGTTACAAGGGCTCAACTAATGAAAAACTGTTTTTT. It codes for CASSYKGSTNEKLFF.

The rearrangement uses TRBV4-2 and TRBJ1-5; 7 nucleotides line up with TRBD1. The V gene's germline CDR1 is LGHNA and CDR2 YNFKEQ. This CDR3 is 16 amino acids long. Trimming cost V 4 bases and J 0 bases; bases outside gene matches: 6. In DNA form, the CDR3 reads TGTGCCAGCAGCCCCCAACAGGGGTATAGCAATCAGCCCCAGCATTTT. It specifies CASSPQQGYSNQPQHF.

The J gene is TRBJ2-2, the V gene TRBV7-2; 7 bases align to TRBD2. The V gene end was trimmed by 0 bases and the J gene end by 1 base; junction bases not matched to a gene: 2. The CDR3 loop spans 16 amino acids. From germline, CDR1 is SGHTA and CDR2 FQGNSA. The DNA for the CDR3 is TGTGCCAGCAGCTTAGCGGGCGGGAGGAACACCGGGGAGCTGTTTTTT. Protein sequence: CASSLAGGRNTGELFF.

A single count supports this clone. The gene calls are TRBV21-1 and TRBJ1-2. TRBV21-1 is a documented pseudogene. The CDR3 is made up of 14 amino acids. CDR3 residues: CASSNGSIDYGYTF. The CDR3 DNA sequence: TGTGCCAGCAGCAATGGCAGCATAGACTATGGCTACACCTTC.

The rearrangement uses TRBV5-4 and TRBJ1-2; no clear D. The CDR3 has 14 residues. Germline CDR1 is SGHNT and CDR2 is YYREEE (reference sequence). Trimming took off 7 bases at V and 4 bases at J, with 17 bases between the two ends. CDR3 amino acids: CASRMGTDPYGYTF. CDR3 sequence (DNA): TGTGCCAGCCGGATGGGCACAGACCCCTATGGCTACACCTTC.

This chain links TRBV18 with TRBJ1-5; a weak D match, TRBD1 (5 bases). This CDR3 contains 15 residues. CDR1 and CDR2 (germline): KGHSH, LQKENI. The V end was cut by 2 bases, the J end by 6 bases, with 14 bases between. The CDR3: CASSPIRAESQPQHF. Written as DNA, the CDR3 is TGTGCCAGCTCACCAATCAGGGCGGAGAGTCAGCCCCAGCATTTT.

Worth noting for this clone: An end of the junction differs from the germline gene, which may be a read error. The V call is TRBV5-4, the J call TRBJ2-7; tentative D call: TRBD2 (6 bases). This CDR3 is built from 17 residues. From germline, CDR1 is SGHNT and CDR2 YYREEE (reference sequence). The CDR3 reads CASSRSLDSGVYNEQYF. CDR3 in DNA: TGCGCCAGCAGCCGCAGTTTAGATTCGGGGGTCTACAACGAGCAGTACTTC. Supplemented by reference TRBV5-4 and TRBJ2-7, the full variable domain reads ETGVTQSPTHLIKTRGQQVTLRCSSQSGHNTVSWYQQALGQGPQFIFQYYREEENGRGNFPPRFSGLQFPNYSSELNVNALELDDSALYLCASSRSLDSGVYNEQYFGPGTRLTVT.

The chain links TRBV11-2 to TRBJ2-7; TRBD1 is a possible D gene (5 bases). V dropped 6 bases and J dropped 2 bases, with 14 bases sitting between them. CDR3 size: 14 residues. Looked up from germline, CDR1 is SGHAT and CDR2 is FQNNGV. DNA for the CDR3: TGTGCCAGCAGAGGCTTCAGGGCCCCCTACGAGCAGTACTTC. Its translation: CASRGFRAPYEQYF.

A word on this clone: Distinct nucleotide sequences in the sample also encode this CDR3. This rearrangement joins TRBV28 to TRBJ1-5, with TRBD1 matching over 10 bases. Trimming removed 6 bases from V and 2 bases from J; junction bases left unmatched: 4. The germline V gene has CDR1 MDHEN and CDR2 SYDVKM. This CDR3 is 15 amino acids long. DNA of the CDR3: TGTGCCAGCAGCCGGGACAGGGGCGGCAATCAGCCCCAGCATTTT. It translates to CASSRDRGGNQPQHF.

The gene calls are TRBV28 and TRBJ2-7; D is perhaps TRBD2 (5 bases). Germline loops: CDR1 MDHEN, CDR2 SYDVKM. CDR3 length: 14 residues. Trimming cost V 1 base and J 4 bases, with 11 bases left between them. The CDR3 loop is CASSLFDYTYEQYF. CDR3 DNA: TGTGCCAGCAGTTTATTCGACTACACATACGAGCAGTACTTC.

The genes are TRBV7-8 and TRBJ1-2; D ambiguous. The CDR3 runs 13 residues. CDR1 and CDR2 from the germline V gene are SGHVS and FQNEAQ. Deletions cut 3 bases from V and 4 bases from J, with 9 bases between. The CDR3 DNA reads as TGTGCCAGCAGCTTTTTTCGGACCTATGGCTACACCTTC. Translation: CASSFFRTYGYTF. Complete variable domain (other parts from reference TRBV7-8 and TRBJ1-2): GAGVSQSPRYKVAKRGQDVALRCDPISGHVSLFWYQQALGQGPEFLTYFQNEAQLDKSGLPSDRFFAERPEGSVSTLKIQRTQQEDSAVYLCASSFFRTYGYTFGSGTRLTVV.

The chain joins TRBV5-6 to TRBJ2-5; 10 bases align to TRBD1. Germline V gene lookup returns CDR1 SGHDT and CDR2 YYEEEE. The V gene end was trimmed by 4 bases and the J gene end by 5 bases; junction bases not matched to a gene: 5. This CDR3 has 14 amino acids. The CDR3 DNA reads as TGTGCCAGCAGCCGGCGGGACAGGGGTGAGACCCAGTACTTC. Its translation is CASSRRDRGETQYF.

J is TRBJ2-1 and V is TRBV28, with 8 nucleotides matching TRBD1. The CDR3 runs 15 residues. With 6 bases clipped from V and 2 bases from J, the junction kept 6 bases outside the gene matches. Germline CDR1 and CDR2: MDHEN and SYDVKM. The CDR3 here is CASRLDRGAYNEQFF. CDR3 nucleotides: TGTGCCAGCAGGCTCGACAGGGGTGCCTACAATGAGCAGTTCTTC.